These T cell receptor beta chains were read from a single sample in a study of blood T cell repertoires in COVID-19. The repertoire was sequenced with immunoSEQ multiplex PCR; TCRdb's copy has only in-frame clones and lacks some. The sample has over 75,000 clones; approximately 90% are singletons. The sequenced sample was peripheral blood. The receptors shown here come from a human donor with active COVID-19. The donor label of this sample is uncertain. The CDR3 runs from the conserved cysteine through the conserved F or W. A D gene is named only where the DNA matches it firmly. Clone size, where shown, is once, few, many, or a class for clones that have expanded.

abundance: -
d_gene: -
v_gene: TRBV5-6
j_gene: TRBJ1-2
CDR3nt: TGTGCCAGCAGCTTGGACAGCTCTAACTATGGCTACACCTTC
CDR3aa: CASSLDSSNYGYTF

abundance: -
d_gene: TRBD1
v_gene: TRBV15
j_gene: TRBJ2-2
CDR3nt: TGTGCCACCAGCACTGACAGGGCCGGGGAGCTGTTTTTT
CDR3aa: CATSTDRAGELFF

abundance: once
d_gene: TRBD1
v_gene: TRBV10-3
j_gene: TRBJ1-3
CDR3nt: TGTGCCATCAGTGATCCGCGGGACAGGGTTTTGGATACAGGGAAGAAAGGAAACACCATATATTTT
CDR3aa: CAISDPRDRVLDTGKKGNTIYF

abundance: -
d_gene: -
v_gene: TRBV5-5
j_gene: TRBJ1-2
CDR3nt: TGTGCCAGCAGCGCCGACAGGAGCTATGGCTACACCTTC
CDR3aa: CASSADRSYGYTF

abundance: -
d_gene: -
v_gene: TRBV4-1
j_gene: TRBJ2-4
CDR3nt: TGCGCCAGCAGCCAAGTGGGTGGGGGGGCAGCCAAAAACATTCAGTACTTC
CDR3aa: CASSQVGGGAAKNIQYF

abundance: -
d_gene: -
v_gene: TRBV4-1
j_gene: TRBJ2-3
CDR3nt: TGCGCCAGCAGCCCCAACCCCCGGGATACGCAGTATTTT
CDR3aa: CASSPNPRDTQYF

abundance: -
d_gene: TRBD1
v_gene: TRBV28
j_gene: TRBJ2-7
CDR3nt: TGTGCCAGCAGTCCCGGACAGGGACTTTCCTACGAGCAGTACTTC
CDR3aa: CASSPGQGLSYEQYF

abundance: -
d_gene: -
v_gene: TRBV6-1
j_gene: TRBJ1-2
CDR3nt: TGTGCCAGCAGTGAACCAGGTGTCCTAAACTATGGCTACACCTTC
CDR3aa: CASSEPGVLNYGYTF

abundance: -
d_gene: -
v_gene: TRBV6-2/TRBV6-3
j_gene: TRBJ2-1
CDR3nt: TGTGCCAGCAGTAATACAGGGACTGAGCAGTTCTTC
CDR3aa: CASSNTGTEQFF

abundance: -
d_gene: TRBD1
v_gene: TRBV28
j_gene: TRBJ2-1
CDR3nt: TGTGCCACCACAGGGGGCCACAATGACAATGAGCAGTTCTTC
CDR3aa: CATTGGHNDNEQFF

abundance: -
d_gene: -
v_gene: TRBV27
j_gene: TRBJ2-5
CDR3nt: TGTGCCAGCAGTTCCTACAGGGATCAAGAGACCCAGTACTTC
CDR3aa: CASSSYRDQETQYF

abundance: few
d_gene: -
v_gene: TRBV5-5
j_gene: TRBJ2-7
CDR3nt: TGTGCCAGCAGCACCGGACTGTCCGGCGAGCAGTACTTC
CDR3aa: CASSTGLSGEQYF

abundance: -
d_gene: TRBD1
v_gene: TRBV30
j_gene: TRBJ1-5
CDR3nt: TGTGCCTGGAGTGTATACCACAGGGGAAATCAGCCCCAGCATTTT
CDR3aa: CAWSVYHRGNQPQHF